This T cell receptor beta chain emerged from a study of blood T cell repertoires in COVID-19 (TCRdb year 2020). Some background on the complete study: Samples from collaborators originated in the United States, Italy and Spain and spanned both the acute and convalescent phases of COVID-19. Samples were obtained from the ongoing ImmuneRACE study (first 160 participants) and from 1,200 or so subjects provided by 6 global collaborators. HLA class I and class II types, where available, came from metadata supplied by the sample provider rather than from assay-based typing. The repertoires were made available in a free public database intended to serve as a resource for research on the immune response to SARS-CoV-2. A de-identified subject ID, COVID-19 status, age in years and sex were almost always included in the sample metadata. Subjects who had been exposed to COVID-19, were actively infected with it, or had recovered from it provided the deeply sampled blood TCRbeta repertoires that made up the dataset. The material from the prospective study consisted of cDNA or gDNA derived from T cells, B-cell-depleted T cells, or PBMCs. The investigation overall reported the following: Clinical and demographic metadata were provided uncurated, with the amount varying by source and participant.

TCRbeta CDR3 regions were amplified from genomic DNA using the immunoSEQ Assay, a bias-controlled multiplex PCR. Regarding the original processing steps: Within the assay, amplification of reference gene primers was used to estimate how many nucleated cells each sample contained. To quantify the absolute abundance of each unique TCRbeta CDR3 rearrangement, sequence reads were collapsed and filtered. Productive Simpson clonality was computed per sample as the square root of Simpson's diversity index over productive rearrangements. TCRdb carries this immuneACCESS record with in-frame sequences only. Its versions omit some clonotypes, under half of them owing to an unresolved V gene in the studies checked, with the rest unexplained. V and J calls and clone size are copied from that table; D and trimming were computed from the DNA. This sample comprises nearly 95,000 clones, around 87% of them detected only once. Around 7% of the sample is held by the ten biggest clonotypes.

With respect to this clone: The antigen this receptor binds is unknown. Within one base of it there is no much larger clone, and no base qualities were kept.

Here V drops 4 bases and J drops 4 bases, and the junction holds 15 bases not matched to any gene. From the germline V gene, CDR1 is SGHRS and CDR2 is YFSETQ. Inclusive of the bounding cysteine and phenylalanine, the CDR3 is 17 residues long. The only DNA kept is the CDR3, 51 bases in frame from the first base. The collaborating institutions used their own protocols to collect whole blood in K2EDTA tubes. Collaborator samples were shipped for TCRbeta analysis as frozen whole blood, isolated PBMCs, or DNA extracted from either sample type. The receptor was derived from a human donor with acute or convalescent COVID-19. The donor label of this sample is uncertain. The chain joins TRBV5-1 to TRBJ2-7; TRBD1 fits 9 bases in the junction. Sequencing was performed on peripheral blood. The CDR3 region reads CASSSLGTGQGLYEQYF. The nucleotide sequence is TGCGCCAGCAGCAGTTTAGGGACGGGACAGGGTTTGTACGAGCAGTACTTC.